This T cell receptor beta chain was identified during a study of cytomegalovirus exposure and HLA in healthy donors. Points from the study as a whole: A classifier reportedly called cytomegalovirus status with high sensitivity and specificity. Common viral pathogens seemed to be connected with several of the most significant clusters, according to a later analysis. Researchers catalogued over 150 TCR beta chains as cytomegalovirus-associated. The productive fraction for most TCR beta V segments was about 87% or about 30% in an earlier analysis.

PCR primers comprised 60 Vbeta and 13 Jbeta primers. TCRdb's copy holds only in-frame clones and misses some; the assay was immunoSEQ multiplex PCR. The sample lists roughly 130,000 clones; 83% were seen once. Comments on this clone: The target antigen is unknown.

Trimming took off 1 base at V and 5 bases at J, with 29 bases between the two ends. There are 20 residues in the CDR3. The germline gives CDR1 SGHVS, CDR2 FQNEAQ. The TCR comes from a girl between 2 and 10 years old in good health and CMV-seronegative. The chain links TRBV7-8 to TRBJ1-1; tentative D call: TRBD1 (5 bases). The sequencing input was PBMCs. CDR3 protein: CASSLVLIYSVDSGVTEAFF. The CDR3 DNA sequence: TGTGCCAGCAGCTTAGTTCTTATCTATTCGGTCGACAGCGGGGTGACTGAAGCTTTCTTT. The full variable domain, in which reference TRBV7-8 and TRBJ1-1 provide the parts outside the CDR3, is GAGVSQSPRYKVAKRGQDVALRCDPISGHVSLFWYQQALGQGPEFLTYFQNEAQLDKSGLPSDRFFAERPEGSVSTLKIQRTQQEDSAVYLCASSLVLIYSVDSGVTEAFFGQGTRLTVV.